The sequence of this T cell receptor beta chain was determined in a study of early T cells in non-severe SARS-CoV-2 infection. Study information: Chains from this unsorted whole-blood bulk RNA could not be paired.

Attached unique molecular identifiers marked individual cDNA molecules. TCRdb processed the 5' RACE reads anew with MiXCR; each CDR3 protein has one entry. Altogether about 72,000 distinct CDR3 sequences are present, roughly 9.1% being singletons, with the ten largest covering under 10%. This clonotype was seen repeatedly, ten times or more. The sequence was obtained from an adult who was a healthcare worker with PCR-confirmed SARS-CoV-2 infection or an uninfected control (not recorded which). The starting material was whole blood, obtained at baseline.

As DNA, the CDR3 is TGTGCCAGCAGCAAACTAGCGGGGGGCAGCACAGATACGCAGTATTTT. This gives the protein CASSKLAGGSTDTQYF. The chain uses TRBV7-6 and TRBJ2-3; TRBD2 aligns across 12 bases. V gave up 5 bases and J gave up 0 bases; unmatched junction bases: 3. Germline CDR1 is SGHVS and CDR2 is FNYEAQ. This CDR3 spans 16 amino acids.